The sequence of this TCR beta chain was determined in a study of blood T cells in healthy people across ages. Together with a sample-barcoded 5' primer, a J-beta primer mix was included in a second PCR lasting about 6 to 11 cycles. The template-switch adaptor was a 5' adaptor with 12 random nucleotides. It tagged each cDNA molecule. TCRdb re-called the 5' RACE reads through MiXCR, storing one row per CDR3 protein. This sample has about 1.1 million distinct CDR3 sequences; 30% to 40% occur once, and the top ten carry 13%. V gave up 3 bases and J gave up 13 bases, with 15 bases separating them. Germline lookup yields CDR1 MNHNS and CDR2 SASEGT. CDR3 length equals 12 residues. General observations from the study: Age advanced and TCR beta diversity per million T cells fell, roughly linearly. Naive T cell percentage showed a strong correlation with TCR beta diversity. In the absence of known donor CMV status, changes in expanded clonotypes were possibly confounded.

This clonotype was seen once. No antigen is known for it. The sequence came from a young man in good health. This rearrangement joins TRBV6-1 to TRBJ1-1; D is undetermined. Sequenced input: blood. CDR3 protein: CASSEGLDRGFF. The CDR3 region has the DNA TGTGCCAGCAGTGAGGGTCTGGATCGGGGTTTCTTT.